This T cell receptor (beta chain) was captured in a study of cytomegalovirus exposure and HLA in healthy donors. Study results and limitations: There were some public TCRs occurring in many donors, but most TCR sequences were rare. Some TCR beta chains (164 of them) were listed as cytomegalovirus-associated. Subsequent analysis showed first-cohort TCR clusters tending to co-occur in some 120 validation repertoires.

In regard to this clone: Its target is unknown.

The CDR3 sequence is 14 residues long. CDR1 is MRHNA and CDR2 is SNTAGT in the germline V gene. Deletions cut 3 bases from V and 2 bases from J, with 8 bases between. Repertoires were generated with immunoSEQ multiplex PCR, while TCRdb's copy carries only in-frame clones and drops some. This sample has about 50,000 clones, with roughly 92% found just once. The V and J genes are TRBV6-4 and TRBJ1-5, with D tentatively TRBD1 (6 bases). The sequence came from a man aged 18 to 30 in good health and CMV-seronegative. The sequencing input was PBMCs. This CDR3 reads CASSEAGGNQPQHF. As DNA, the CDR3 is TGTGCCAGCAGTGAAGCAGGGGGCAATCAGCCCCAGCATTTT.